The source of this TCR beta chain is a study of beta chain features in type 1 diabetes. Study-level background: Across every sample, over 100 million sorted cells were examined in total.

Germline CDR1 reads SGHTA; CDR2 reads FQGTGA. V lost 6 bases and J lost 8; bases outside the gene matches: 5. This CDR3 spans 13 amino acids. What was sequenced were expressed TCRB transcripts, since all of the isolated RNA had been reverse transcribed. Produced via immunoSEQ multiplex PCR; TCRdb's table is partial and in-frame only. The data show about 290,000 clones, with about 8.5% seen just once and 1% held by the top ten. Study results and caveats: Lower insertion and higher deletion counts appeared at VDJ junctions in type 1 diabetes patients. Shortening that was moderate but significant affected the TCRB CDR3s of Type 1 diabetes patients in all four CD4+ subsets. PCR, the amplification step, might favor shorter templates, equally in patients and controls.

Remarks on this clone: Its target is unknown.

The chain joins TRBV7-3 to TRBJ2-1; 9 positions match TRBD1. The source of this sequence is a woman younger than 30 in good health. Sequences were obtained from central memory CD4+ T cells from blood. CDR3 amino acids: CASRGQGGDEQFF. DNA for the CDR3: TGTGCCAGCAGGGGACAGGGTGGGGATGAGCAGTTCTTC.